This TCR beta chain was sequenced in a study of early T cells in non-severe SARS-CoV-2 infection. On this clonotype itself: This may arise from a read error, as a much more abundant clone is one base away. The conserved closing phenylalanine or tryptophan is absent in this CDR3, likely reflecting a read error.

TCRdb used MiXCR to reprocess the 5' RACE reads, holding one entry per CDR3 protein. Of roughly 30,000 distinct CDR3 sequences in the sample, around 7% were seen once. Trimming removed 0 bases at V and 4 bases at J, with 7 bases between. The CDR3 consists of 14 residues. The germline gives CDR1 KGHSY, CDR2 FQNENV. The sequenced material came from whole blood. The chain links TRBV16 to TRBJ2-1, with D unclear. This TCR was recovered from an adult who was a healthcare worker with PCR-confirmed SARS-CoV-2 infection or an uninfected control (not recorded which). In DNA form, the CDR3 reads TGTGCCAGCAGCCAATCTCGCTCTTACAATGAGCAGTTCTCC. Protein: CASSQSRSYNEQFS.